These T cell receptor beta chains were read from a single sample in a study of beta chain features in type 1 diabetes. Profiled with immunoSEQ multiplex PCR; TCRdb holds only in-frame clones, not every one. The table lists 230,000 or so clones, 16% of them singletons. The sample taken for sequencing was naive CD4+ T cells from blood. Receptors originate from a man aged 25 to 40 with type 1 diabetes. CDR3s include the opening cysteine and the closing phenylalanine or tryptophan. D genes are given only for firm matches. Rows may omit the clone size; those that give it use once, few, many or a size class.

D: -; size: few; J: TRBJ2-1; V: TRBV2; CDR3: CASSEASGAYNEQFF; DNA: TGTGCCAGCAGTGAAGCTAGCGGAGCCTACAATGAGCAGTTCTTC
D: -; size: -; J: TRBJ1-5; V: TRBV30; CDR3: CAWSVPGLMSNQPQHF; DNA: TGTGCCTGGAGTGTGCCGGGGTTGATGAGCAATCAGCCCCAGCATTTT
D: TRBD1; size: few; J: TRBJ2-7; V: TRBV10-3; CDR3: CAISGRDRTYEQYF; DNA: TGTGCCATCAGTGGAAGGGACAGGACCTACGAGCAGTACTTC
D: -; size: few; J: TRBJ1-2; V: TRBV11-2; CDR3: CASSLDRTNYGYTF; DNA: TGTGCCAGCAGCTTAGATCGAACTAACTATGGCTACACCTTC
D: -; size: few; J: TRBJ1-5; V: TRBV6-5; CDR3: CASSYSITSTVKPQHF; DNA: TGTGCCAGCAGTTACTCGATAACGAGCACCGTTAAGCCCCAGCATTTT
D: TRBD2; size: -; J: TRBJ2-3; V: TRBV25-1; CDR3: CASSGGTSGSSDTQYF; DNA: TGTGCCAGCAGTGGCGGGACTAGCGGGAGTTCAGATACGCAGTATTTT
D: -; size: -; J: TRBJ2-1; V: TRBV5-4; CDR3: CASSLVDNEQFF; DNA: TGTGCCAGCAGCTTGGTAGACAATGAGCAGTTCTTC
D: -; size: -; J: TRBJ2-1; V: TRBV5-6; CDR3: CASSFRGIYNEQFF; DNA: TGTGCCAGCAGCTTTCGGGGGATCTACAATGAGCAGTTCTTC
D: -; size: -; J: TRBJ2-6; V: TRBV14; CDR3: CASSPQPSGANVLTF; DNA: TGTGCCAGCAGCCCCCAACCCTCTGGGGCCAACGTCCTGACTTTC
D: -; size: few; J: TRBJ2-2; V: TRBV29-1; CDR3: CSVENRNTGELFF; DNA: TGCAGCGTTGAAAACAGAAACACCGGGGAGCTGTTTTTT
D: -; size: few; J: TRBJ2-7; V: TRBV29-1; CDR3: CSVNFRVSSYEQYF; DNA: TGCAGCGTTAATTTCAGGGTCTCCTCCTACGAGCAGTACTTC
D: -; size: -; J: TRBJ2-1; V: TRBV2; CDR3: CASSGRGGQFF; DNA: TGTGCCAGCAGTGGTCGAGGAGGGCAGTTCTTC
D: -; size: few; J: TRBJ2-6; V: TRBV4-1; CDR3: CASSLRTNSGANVLTF; DNA: TGCGCCAGCAGCTTACGGACTAATTCTGGGGCCAACGTCCTGACTTTC
D: -; size: -; J: TRBJ2-4; V: TRBV27; CDR3: CASSFWGDSKNIQYF; DNA: TGTGCCAGCAGTTTCTGGGGGGACAGCAAAAACATTCAGTACTTC
D: -; size: few; J: TRBJ2-3; V: TRBV9; CDR3: CASSVSGGPADTQYF; DNA: TGTGCCAGCAGCGTCTCGGGCGGGCCGGCAGATACGCAGTATTTT
D: TRBD2; size: -; J: TRBJ2-1; V: TRBV4-1; CDR3: CASSQVTSVDNEQFF; DNA: TGCGCCAGCAGCCAAGTGACTAGCGTCGACAATGAGCAGTTCTTC
D: TRBD2; size: once; J: TRBJ2-1; V: TRBV7-2; CDR3: CASGGGSRYNEQFF; DNA: TGTGCCAGCGGCGGCGGGAGCCGTTACAATGAGCAGTTCTTC
D: TRBD1; size: few; J: TRBJ2-7; V: TRBV7-2; CDR3: CASSRGTGVYEQYF; DNA: TGTGCCAGCAGCCGCGGGACAGGTGTTTACGAGCAGTACTTC
D: TRBD2; size: few; J: TRBJ2-7; V: TRBV7-2; CDR3: CASRSSGSLTYEQYF; DNA: TGTGCCAGCAGATCAAGCGGGAGTTTGACCTACGAGCAGTACTTC
D: -; size: -; J: TRBJ2-1; V: TRBV4-3; CDR3: CASGIDRGSYNEQFF; DNA: TGCGCCAGCGGGATTGATAGAGGCTCCTACAATGAGCAGTTCTTC
D: -; size: few; J: TRBJ1-2; V: TRBV15; CDR3: CATSREGGSIPYGYTF; DNA: TGTGCCACCAGCAGAGAGGGAGGCAGCATCCCCTATGGCTACACCTTC
D: TRBD1; size: -; J: TRBJ1-1; V: TRBV29-1; CDR3: CSAGQGAMNTEAFF; DNA: TGCAGCGCAGGACAGGGCGCCATGAACACTGAAGCTTTCTTT
D: -; size: -; J: TRBJ2-5; V: TRBV6-1; CDR3: CASSIGQGKETQYF; DNA: TGTGCCAGCAGTATTGGTCAGGGAAAAGAGACCCAGTACTTC
D: -; size: -; J: TRBJ2-1; V: TRBV29-1; CDR3: CSVRLAGNYNEQFF; DNA: TGCAGCGTACGACTCGCGGGGAACTACAATGAGCAGTTCTTC
D: -; size: -; J: TRBJ2-2; V: TRBV2; CDR3: CASHTRAAGELFF; DNA: TGTGCCAGCCATACAAGGGCGGCCGGGGAGCTGTTTTTT
D: -; size: -; J: TRBJ2-1; V: TRBV15; CDR3: CATSRDQSREQFF; DNA: TGTGCCACCAGCAGAGATCAGAGCCGTGAGCAGTTCTTC
D: -; size: few; J: TRBJ2-5; V: TRBV12-1; CDR3: CASSFGDRVTQYF; DNA: TGTGCCAGCAGCTTTGGGGACAGGGTGACCCAGTACTTC
D: -; size: -; J: TRBJ2-7; V: TRBV18; CDR3: CASASQGSYEQYF; DNA: TGTGCCAGCGCCTCACAGGGTTCCTACGAGCAGTACTTC
D: -; size: -; J: TRBJ2-4; V: TRBV10-3; CDR3: CAIRERDIQYF; DNA: TGTGCCATCAGGGAGAGGGACATTCAGTACTTC
D: -; size: few; J: TRBJ2-4; V: TRBV28; CDR3: CASSLGSTKNIQYF; DNA: TGTGCCAGCAGTTTGGGATCAACCAAAAACATTCAGTACTTC
D: -; size: few; J: TRBJ2-3; V: TRBV5-1; CDR3: CASSLGRRWDTQYF; DNA: TGCGCCAGCAGCTTGGGGCGCCGGTGGGATACGCAGTATTTT
D: TRBD1; size: few; J: TRBJ2-1; V: TRBV29-1; CDR3: CSYRGISSYNEQFF; DNA: TGCAGCTACAGGGGAATTAGCTCCTACAATGAGCAGTTCTTC
D: -; size: few; J: TRBJ2-2; V: TRBV29-1; CDR3: CSVVDNANTGELFF; DNA: TGCAGCGTTGTAGACAACGCGAACACCGGGGAGCTGTTTTTT
D: TRBD2; size: -; J: TRBJ2-1; V: TRBV5-1; CDR3: CASSLQAGGSYNEQFF; DNA: TGCGCCAGCAGCTTGCAAGCGGGAGGGTCCTACAATGAGCAGTTCTTC
D: TRBD2; size: few; J: TRBJ2-3; V: TRBV7-9; CDR3: CASSPPPGRASTDTQYF; DNA: TGTGCCAGCAGCCCTCCCCCCGGGAGGGCCAGCACAGATACGCAGTATTTT
D: -; size: -; J: TRBJ2-4; V: TRBV5-1; CDR3: CASSPIGQPKNIQYF; DNA: TGCGCCAGCAGCCCCATTGGACAGCCCAAAAACATTCAGTACTTC
D: TRBD1; size: few; J: TRBJ2-3; V: TRBV13; CDR3: CASSFPTGRPDTQYF; DNA: TGTGCCAGCAGCTTCCCGACAGGGCGACCAGATACGCAGTATTTT
D: -; size: -; J: TRBJ2-6; V: TRBV29-1; CDR3: CSVVGRSGANVLTF; DNA: TGCAGCGTTGTGGGTCGCTCTGGGGCCAACGTCCTGACTTTC
D: -; size: -; J: TRBJ2-7; V: TRBV7-2; CDR3: CASSSSSYEQYF; DNA: TGTGCCAGCAGCTCTAGTTCCTACGAGCAGTACTTC
D: -; size: -; J: TRBJ2-7; V: TRBV5-4; CDR3: CASSSMGRERYEQYF; DNA: TGTGCCAGCAGCTCAATGGGCAGGGAAAGATACGAGCAGTACTTC
D: TRBD2; size: -; J: TRBJ2-5; V: TRBV18; CDR3: CASSPRGEETQYF; DNA: TGTGCCAGCTCACCTCGGGGGGAAGAGACCCAGTACTTC
D: -; size: -; J: TRBJ1-5; V: TRBV6-6; CDR3: CASSLDSFQPQHF; DNA: TGTGCCAGCAGTCTGGACAGCTTTCAGCCCCAGCATTTT
D: -; size: few; J: TRBJ1-1; V: TRBV7-2; CDR3: CASSLALRVTEAFF; DNA: TGTGCCAGCAGCTTAGCGCTAAGGGTGACTGAAGCTTTCTTT
D: TRBD2; size: once; J: TRBJ2-4; V: TRBV27; CDR3: CASSFRPAGARNIQYF; DNA: TGTGCCAGCAGTTTTAGGCCAGCGGGAGCTCGAAACATTCAGTACTTC
D: TRBD2; size: -; J: TRBJ2-7; V: TRBV29-1; CDR3: CSTSGTSGSYEQYF; DNA: TGCAGCACATCCGGGACTAGCGGGAGCTACGAGCAGTACTTC
D: TRBD2; size: -; J: TRBJ2-5; V: TRBV5-1; CDR3: CASTLSAGGGETQYF; DNA: TGCGCCAGCACCCTTTCGGCGGGAGGCGGAGAGACCCAGTACTTC
D: -; size: few; J: TRBJ2-7; V: TRBV6-1; CDR3: CASRLQLESSYEQYF; DNA: TGTGCCAGCAGATTACAATTAGAATCCTCCTACGAGCAGTACTTC
D: -; size: few; J: TRBJ2-2; V: TRBV14; CDR3: CASSLRRGPANTGELFF; DNA: TGTGCCAGCAGCCTTCGACGGGGCCCCGCGAACACCGGGGAGCTGTTTTTT
D: TRBD1; size: few; J: TRBJ1-4; V: TRBV10-3; CDR3: CAISDPTGSNEKLFF; DNA: TGTGCCATCAGTGATCCGACAGGGTCTAATGAAAAACTGTTTTTT
D: -; size: few; J: TRBJ2-7; V: TRBV21-1; CDR3: CASSKEGRTYEQYF; DNA: TGTGCCAGCAGCAAAGAAGGCAGGACCTACGAGCAGTACTTC
D: -; size: -; J: TRBJ1-2; V: TRBV2; CDR3: CASSVRNGYTF; DNA: TGTGCCAGCAGTGTCAGGAATGGCTACACCTTC
D: -; size: -; J: TRBJ2-3; V: TRBV7-9; CDR3: CASSLAEDTQYF; DNA: TGTGCCAGCAGCTTAGCTGAAGATACGCAGTATTTT
D: TRBD1; size: few; J: TRBJ2-5; V: TRBV5-1; CDR3: CASSDRQGAETQYF; DNA: TGCGCCAGCAGCGATAGACAGGGGGCGGAGACCCAGTACTTC